This T cell receptor (beta chain) was recovered during a study of beta chain features in type 1 diabetes. Findings of the study overall: In type 1 diabetes patients, VDJ junctions had fewer insertions; deletions at these junctions were more frequent. All four CD4+ subsets from Type 1 diabetes patients carried moderately but significantly shorter TCRB CDR3s.

Comment on this clone: Antigen specificity is unknown.

Each sorted fraction was over 95% pure. Isolated RNA was reverse transcribed in full, so expressed TCRB transcripts were sequenced. The method was immunoSEQ multiplex PCR; TCRdb's version includes in-frame clones alone and lacks a portion of them. The table records 300,000 to 350,000 clones, approximately 9.9% of them present only once. Germline CDR1 and CDR2: SGHRS and YFSETQ. CDR3 length: 15 residues. Trimming removed 1 base from V and 0 bases from J, with 8 bases in between. Material for sequencing was central memory CD4+ T cells from blood. The source of this sequence is a man aged 30-40 years with type 1 diabetes. The chain has TRBV5-1 and TRBJ2-1; no firm D call. The CDR3 spells CASSLYPSSYNEQFF. As DNA, the CDR3 is TGCGCCAGCAGCTTGTACCCTAGCTCCTACAATGAGCAGTTCTTC.